The 3 T cell receptor beta chains presented below share a single source sample, sequenced in a study of T cell responses to AZD1222 COVID-19 vaccine. Generated by immunoSEQ multiplex PCR, the TCRdb table keeps only in-frame clones and is missing some. In the table there are approximately 150,000 clones, approximately 88% of which are singletons. The specimen comprised peripheral blood, sampled on day 0 of AZD1222 vaccination. The receptors come from an adult in good health.

This chain links TRBV28 with TRBJ1-5; 7 bases are shared with TRBD1. This CDR3 is built from 16 residues. Germline V CDR1 and CDR2: MDHEN, SYDVKM. After removal of 5 bases from V and 3 bases from J, the junction contained 10 bases not matched to a gene. The DNA for the CDR3 is TGTGCCAGCAGTGACCCAAGGGGGCTCAACAATCAGCCCCAGCATTTT. Translating it yields CASSDPRGLNNQPQHF.

The CDR3 protein is CASSPPAGTAGELFF. DNA for the CDR3: TGTGCCAGCAGCCCGCCCGCCGGGACAGCCGGGGAGCTGTTTTTT. The chain couples TRBV28 to TRBJ2-2; TRBD1 matches at 7 bases. V lost 6 bases and J lost 6; bases outside the gene matches: 10. The germline V gene has CDR1 MDHEN and CDR2 SYDVKM. The CDR3 runs 15 residues.

This chain uses TRBV19 with TRBJ2-3; TRBD2 is a possible D gene (6 bases). The V end lost 6 bases, the J end lost 0 bases, and 13 bases lay between the germline ends. The CDR3 runs to 15 residues. Per the germline V gene, CDR1 is LNHDA and CDR2 is SQIVND (reference sequence). CDR3 in DNA: TGTGCCAGTAGCCAGGGACTGACTAGCACAGATACGCAGTATTTT. This encodes CASSQGLTSTDTQYF.